This TCR beta chain emerged from a study of blood T cell repertoires in COVID-19. The table came from immunoSEQ multiplex PCR; TCRdb's copy has only in-frame clones and leaves some out. The repertoire has 70,000 to 95,000 clones, 80% to 90% of them found once; the top ten carry roughly 7.4%. With 3 bases removed from V and 4 bases from J, the gap between germline ends came to 6 bases. CDR1 is WNHNN and CDR2 is SYGVQD in the germline V gene (reference sequence). The CDR3 spans 12 residues. This TCR derives from a woman between 65 and 79 years old with acute or convalescent COVID-19. The chain employs TRBV10-1 and TRBJ1-2; no definite D call. The sequencing sample was made of peripheral blood. The CDR3 DNA reads TGCGCCAGCAGTGATACACCCTATGGCTACACCTTC. Translating gives CASSDTPYGYTF.